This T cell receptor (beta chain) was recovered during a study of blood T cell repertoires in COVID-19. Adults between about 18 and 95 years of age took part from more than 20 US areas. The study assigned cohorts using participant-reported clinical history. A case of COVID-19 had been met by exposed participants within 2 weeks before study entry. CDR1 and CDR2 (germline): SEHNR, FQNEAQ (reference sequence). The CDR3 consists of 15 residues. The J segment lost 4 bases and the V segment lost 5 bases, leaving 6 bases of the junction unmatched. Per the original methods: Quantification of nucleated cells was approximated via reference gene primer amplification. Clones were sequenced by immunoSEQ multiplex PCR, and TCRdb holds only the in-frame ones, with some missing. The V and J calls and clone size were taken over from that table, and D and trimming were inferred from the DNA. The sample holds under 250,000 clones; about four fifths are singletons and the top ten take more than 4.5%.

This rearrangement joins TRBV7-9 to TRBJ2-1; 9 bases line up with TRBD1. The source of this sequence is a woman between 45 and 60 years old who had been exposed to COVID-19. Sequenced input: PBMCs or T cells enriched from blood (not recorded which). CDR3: CASSTDGTGYNEQFF. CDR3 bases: TGTGCCAGCAGCACCGACGGGACAGGGTACAATGAGCAGTTCTTC.